A single sample gave rise to the 18 T cell receptor beta chains below, sequenced in a study of T cells in localized non-small cell lung cancer. Only in-frame clones appear in the TCRdb table, and some are missing; sequencing was by immunoSEQ multiplex PCR. The table shows about 78,000 clones, with roughly four fifths occurring only once. The starting material was peripheral blood, obtained before any cancer treatment. The source is a man aged 40 to 70 with stage I lung adenocarcinoma.

The V call is TRBV7-6, the J call TRBJ1-1; no firm D call. The germline V gene encodes CDR1 SGHVS and CDR2 FNYEAQ. This CDR3 comprises 16 residues. V was pared by 3 bases and J by 2 bases, with 16 bases between. CDR3 sequence (DNA): TGTGCCAGCAGCTTCAGTAAGGCAGCACGAAACACTGAAGCTTTCTTT. Translated, it gives CASSFSKAARNTEAFF.

The rearrangement joins TRBV5-8 to TRBJ2-7; 9 nucleotides line up with TRBD1. The CDR3 runs to 15 residues. The J segment lost 4 bases and the V segment lost 0 bases, leaving 5 bases of the junction unmatched. Per germline, CDR1 SGHTS and CDR2 YDEGEE. Written as DNA, the CDR3 is TGTGCCAGCAGCTTGGAGACAGGGGGGGCGTACGAGCAGTACTTC. Amino acid sequence: CASSLETGGAYEQYF.

The V gene is TRBV5-1, the J gene TRBJ1-1; no reliable D call. The germline V gene has CDR1 SGHRS and CDR2 YFSETQ. CDR3 length: 15 amino acids. V was cut by 1 base and J by 3 bases, with 13 bases left in between. The CDR3 DNA is TGCGCCAGCAGCTTGTTAAGGGTTAGGGACACTGAAGCTTTCTTT. It yields the protein CASSLLRVRDTEAFF.

The chain has TRBV7-9 and TRBJ1-2; 8 nucleotides align to TRBD1. This CDR3 is built from 14 residues. Germline-derived CDR1 and CDR2 are SEHNR and FQNEAQ (reference sequence). V shed 5 bases and J 2 bases; nucleotides not matched to a gene: 4. DNA of the CDR3: TGTGCCAGCAGCGTGCGGACAGGGAACTATGGCTACACCTTC. Amino acid sequence: CASSVRTGNYGYTF.

This chain connects TRBV19 to TRBJ2-7; D gene unclear. Deletions cut 4 bases from V and 5 bases from J, with 6 bases between. CDR1 and CDR2 from the germline V gene are LNHDA and SQIVND (reference sequence). The CDR3 has 11 amino acids. In nucleotides, the CDR3 is TGTGCCAGTAGTAGGGGAAACGAGCAGTACTTC. Its translation: CASSRGNEQYF.

CDR3 amino acids: CASSPQEDRVRLRGQGSTEAFF. The DNA for the CDR3 is TGTGCCAGTAGTCCCCAGGAGGACAGGGTGCGATTAAGGGGGCAAGGGTCCACTGAAGCTTTCTTT. This sequence joins TRBV19 and TRBJ1-1; 8 bases agree with TRBD1. Germline CDR1 reads LNHDA; CDR2 reads SQIVND (reference sequence). The V gene end was trimmed by 5 bases and the J gene end by 4 bases; junction bases not matched to a gene: 30. This CDR3 is built from 22 residues.

This chain uses TRBV4-2 with TRBJ2-5, with 7 bases matching TRBD1. The CDR3 covers 16 residues. V shed 1 base, J shed 5 bases, and the junction held 10 bases outside the gene matches. CDR1 is LGHNA and CDR2 is YNFKEQ in the germline V gene. In DNA form, the CDR3 reads TGTGCCAGCAGCCAAGCTAGGGGGCGCCCCGGGGAGACCCAGTACTTC. It encodes CASSQARGRPGETQYF.

The V call is TRBV6-5, the J call TRBJ1-2; possible D gene TRBD1, 6 bases. The germline gives CDR1 MNHEY, CDR2 SVGAGI. The CDR3 has 15 residues. V lost 6 bases to trimming and J lost 6 bases, with 20 bases between them. CDR3 in amino acids: CASRSLGGAVNGYTF. Here the CDR3 DNA reads TGTGCCAGCAGATCCCTGGGGGGGGCCGTCAATGGCTACACCTTC.

The chain has TRBV14 and TRBJ2-6; no definite D call. CDR3 size: 15 residues. Trimming removed 4 bases at V and 7 bases at J, with 14 bases between. The germline V gene has CDR1 SGHDN and CDR2 FVKESK. In DNA form, the CDR3 reads TGTGCCAGCAGCCCAAGTGGATCTGATGCCAACGTCCTGACTTTC. It translates to CASSPSGSDANVLTF.

This clone has only a few counts. The CDR3 DNA reads TGTGCCAGCAGTTACCTCGGGGGGCAGACGAACTATGGCTACACCTTC. Its protein product is CASSYLGGQTNYGYTF. This sequence joins TRBV6-6 and TRBJ1-2, with a possible D match to TRBD1 (6 bases). The ends were cut back, 2 bases at V and 2 bases at J, with 15 bases in the middle. Germline CDR1 reads MNHNY; CDR2 reads SVGAGI (reference sequence). The CDR3 totals 16 residues.

In nucleotides, the CDR3 is TGCGCCAGCAGCGTCCCGGAGGGGACTGAAGCTTTCTTT. Residues: CASSVPEGTEAFF. The V call is TRBV5-1, the J call TRBJ1-1; D is perhaps TRBD1 (5 bases). The CDR3 contains 13 residues. Trimming removed 4 bases from V and 5 bases from J, with 12 bases in between. Germline V lookup: CDR1 SGHRS, CDR2 YFSETQ.

The rearrangement links TRBV6-5 to TRBJ1-5, with 7 bases matching TRBD1. V trimming: 4 bases; J trimming: 1 base; junction bases outside the gene matches: 4. The germline gives CDR1 MNHEY, CDR2 SVGAGI. The CDR3 is made up of 15 amino acids. CDR3 nucleotides: TGTGCCAGCAGTTCGACAGGGAAGAGCAATCAGCCCCAGCATTTT. Amino acid sequence: CASSSTGKSNQPQHF.

CDR3 sequence (DNA): TGTGCCAGCAGCTCGCACGAGACCCAGTACTTC. This gives the protein CASSSHETQYF. The V gene is TRBV7-8, the J gene TRBJ2-5, with D unresolved. The CDR3 consists of 11 residues. CDR1 is SGHVS, CDR2 FQNEAQ, per germline. V dropped 4 bases and J dropped 5 bases, with 5 bases sitting between them.

J is TRBJ2-3 and V is TRBV7-6, with TRBD1 matching 7 bases. CDR1 is SGHVS and CDR2 is FNYEAQ in the germline V gene. The CDR3 covers 16 residues. Trimming cost V 3 bases and J 0 bases; bases outside gene matches: 6. As DNA, the CDR3 is TGTGCCAGCAGCTTGAGGGGGCAGGGAAGCACAGATACGCAGTATTTT. Its protein product is CASSLRGQGSTDTQYF.

This rearrangement joins TRBV7-3 to TRBJ2-5; D not certain. The CDR3 length is 13 residues. V lost 0 bases, J lost 5 bases, and 7 bases lay in between. The germline V gene has CDR1 SGHTA and CDR2 FQGTGA. The CDR3 DNA sequence: TGTGCCAGCAGCTTAACCTTCCGCGAGACCCAGTACTTC. Translation gives CASSLTFRETQYF.

The gene calls are TRBV7-3 and TRBJ2-1; 8 bases match TRBD2. In germline, CDR1 is SGHTA, CDR2 FQGTGA. The CDR3 totals 15 residues. The V gene end was trimmed by 5 bases and the J gene end by 9 bases; junction bases not matched to a gene: 12. The CDR3 region has the DNA TGTGCCAGCAGCCTTGGACGGGAGGGCCGAGGTGAGCAGTTCTTC. This codes for CASSLGREGRGEQFF.

The chain joins TRBV20-1 to TRBJ2-7; possible D gene TRBD1, 6 bases. The CDR3 is 10 residues long. Germline lookup yields CDR1 DFQATT and CDR2 SNEGSKA (reference sequence). The germline V and J ends were trimmed by 5 bases and 8 bases, with 10 bases remaining between them. CDR3 DNA sequence: TGCAGTGCTTGGACAGACCAGCAGTACTTC. Protein sequence: CSAWTDQQYF.

Here the CDR3 DNA reads TGTGCCAGCAGTGGCGAAGATCAGCCCCAGCATTTT. Its translation is CASSGEDQPQHF. The chain has TRBV2 and TRBJ1-5; no firm D call. CDR1 SNHLY and CDR2 FYNNEI come from the germline V gene. V gave up 4 bases and J gave up 5 bases, with 6 bases separating them. The CDR3 has 12 residues.